A single sample is the source of the 29 T cell receptor beta chains below, sequenced in a study of shared clonotypes between healthy human individuals (dated by TCRdb to about 2020). The library relied on the immunoSEQ multiplex PCR assay. Not all clones reach the TCRdb copy of this immuneACCESS table, which keeps in-frame sequences only. Checked studies attribute under half of the gap to unresolved V genes and leave the rest unexplained. This sample holds roughly 760,000 clones; around 67% were observed only once. Jointly, the top ten make up over 1.5% of the sample. Material: memory CD4+ T cells sorted from blood. The cell subset or site label of this sample denotes: CD45RA-negative fraction. Receptors were obtained from a woman younger than 45 in good health.

V gene TRBV5-5 combines with J gene TRBJ1-2; TRBD1 matches at 9 bases. There are 13 residues in the CDR3. CDR1 is SGHKS and CDR2 is YYEKEE in the germline V gene (reference sequence). The trim removed 2 bases at V and 7 bases at J, leaving 3 bases unmatched. The CDR3 loop reads CASSLQGAGGYTF. As DNA, the CDR3 is TGTGCCAGCAGCTTACAGGGGGCCGGTGGCTACACCTTC.

The chain joins TRBV7-2 to TRBJ2-7; D is tentatively TRBD1 or TRBD2 (5 bases each). The germline V and J ends were trimmed by 1 base and 1 base, with 11 bases remaining between them. CDR3 length equals 15 residues. Looked up from germline, CDR1 is SGHTA and CDR2 is FQGNSA. The CDR3 bases are TGTGCCAGCAGCTTAGAAGGCTGGGGGTCCTACGAGCAGTACTTC. Its protein is CASSLEGWGSYEQYF.

For the CDR3, the DNA is TGTGCCAGTAGTATAGCCGGGACTAGCGGGAGACACGAGCAGTACTTC. Its protein is CASSIAGTSGRHEQYF. The chain joins TRBV19 to TRBJ2-7; 14 bases line up with TRBD2. The V gene's germline CDR1 is LNHDA and CDR2 SQIVND (reference sequence). V dropped 1 base and J dropped 5; count of bases not matched to a gene: 4. CDR3 length: 16 amino acids.

The chain carries TRBV19 and TRBJ2-1; D possibly corresponds to TRBD1 (5 bases). The CDR3 totals 16 residues. With 3 bases removed from V and 5 bases from J, the gap between germline ends came to 17 bases. The V gene's germline CDR1 is LNHDA and CDR2 SQIVND (reference sequence). CDR3: CASSMSTRQFDNEQFF. CDR3 DNA sequence: TGTGCCAGTAGTATGTCGACCAGACAGTTTGACAATGAGCAGTTCTTC.

This clone was seen just once. The gene calls are TRBV28 and TRBJ2-7, with D tentatively TRBD1 or TRBD2 (6 bases each). CDR3 size: 15 residues. V dropped 2 bases and J dropped 1 base, with 12 bases sitting between them. Germline loops: CDR1 MDHEN, CDR2 SYDVKM. DNA for the CDR3: TGTGCCAGCAGTTTACCGGGGGCTCTATCCTACGAGCAGTACTTC. Translating it yields CASSLPGALSYEQYF.

The rearrangement uses TRBV18 and TRBJ2-6, with 9 bases aligning to TRBD1. The CDR3 totals 17 residues. The V gene end was trimmed by 3 bases and the J gene end by 4 bases; junction bases not matched to a gene: 7. Germline CDR1 and CDR2: KGHSH and LQKENI. This CDR3 is CASSPGQGFLGANVLTF. The CDR3 region has the DNA TGTGCCAGCTCACCGGGACAGGGTTTTTTAGGGGCCAACGTCCTGACTTTC. Drawing the rest from reference TRBV18 and TRBJ2-6, the complete variable domain is NAGVMQNPRHLVRRRGQEARLRCSPMKGHSHVYWYRQLPEEGLKFMVYLQKENIIDESGMPKERFSAEFPKEGPSILRIQQVVRGDSAAYFCASSPGQGFLGANVLTFGAGSRLTVL.

Remarks on this clone: Other nucleotide sequences in the sample specify the same CDR3. This chain uses TRBV6-6 with TRBJ2-7; the D gene could be TRBD1 or TRBD2 (5 bases each). Per germline, CDR1 MNHNY and CDR2 SVGAGI (reference sequence). Trimming removed 4 bases at V and 2 bases at J, with 12 bases between. This CDR3 has 14 amino acids. CDR3 nucleotides: TGTGCCAGCAGTTCCGGGACGGTGACCTACGAGCAGTACTTC. Translation gives CASSSGTVTYEQYF.

In the case of this clone: This sample also contains other DNA sequences that code for the same CDR3. The chain employs TRBV5-1 and TRBJ2-5; D call uncertain. This CDR3 region has 12 residues. Trimming took 0 bases from V and 4 from J, leaving 4 bases between them. Germline lookup yields CDR1 SGHRS and CDR2 YFSETQ. Here the CDR3 reads CASSLEGETQYF. The CDR3 DNA follows: TGCGCCAGCAGCTTGGAGGGAGAGACCCAGTACTTC.

The gene calls are TRBV18 and TRBJ1-2, with a tentative D call TRBD1 (5 bases). Germline lookup yields CDR1 KGHSH and CDR2 LQKENI. This CDR3 has 17 residues. With 2 bases removed from V and 2 bases from J, the gap between germline ends came to 18 bases. The CDR3 protein is CASSPSSPSPGNYGYTF. Written as DNA, the CDR3 is TGTGCCAGCTCACCAAGTTCTCCCTCGCCAGGGAACTATGGCTACACCTTC.

V usage is TRBV11-3 and J usage is TRBJ2-3; D not resolved. V lost 3 bases and J lost 2, with 6 bases in between. From germline, CDR1 is SGHNT and CDR2 YENEEA. This CDR3 has 13 amino acids. Here the CDR3 DNA reads TGTGCCAGCAGCTTGGGCATCACAGATACGCAGTATTTT. Protein: CASSLGITDTQYF.

The rearrangement uses TRBV25-1 and TRBJ2-3, with 7 bases matching TRBD2. The CDR3 has 14 amino acids. Germline V gives CDR1 MGHDK, CDR2 SYGVNS. J gave up 1 base and V 2 bases, and 0 bases lay outside the gene matches. CDR3 coding DNA: TGTGCCAGCAGTGAAGGGGGGGGCACAGATACGCAGTATTTT. Translating gives CASSEGGGTDTQYF.

The CDR3 bases are TGTGCCAGCAGTGACCCAGGGACTAGCGGGAGGGCCCCCTCGTTGTTCTTC. This sequence encodes CASSDPGTSGRAPSLFF. This chain links TRBV6-4 with TRBJ2-1; 16 bases are a match to TRBD2. CDR3 length: 17 amino acids. J was trimmed by 15 bases and V by 2 bases; bases with no gene match: 13. Germline lookup yields CDR1 MRHNA and CDR2 SNTAGT.

The rearrangement links TRBV7-9 to TRBJ2-1; D is perhaps TRBD2 (6 bases). Germline CDR1 and CDR2: SEHNR and FQNEAQ (reference sequence). The CDR3 contains 14 residues. V was shortened by 3 bases and J by 7 bases, with 13 bases between the two germline ends. The CDR3 coding sequence is TGTGCCAGCAGCTTCTACGGGAGAGAGAATGAGCAGTTCTTC. Translating gives CASSFYGRENEQFF.

V usage is TRBV6-1 and J usage is TRBJ2-1; possibly TRBD2 for D (5 bases). The CDR3 is 16 residues long. Germline CDR1 and CDR2: MNHNS and SASEGT. V dropped 3 bases and J dropped 6 bases, with 18 bases sitting between them. The CDR3 bases are TGTGCCAGCAGTGATTTTCCCAGAGGGCGGCGCAATGAGCAGTTCTTC. It encodes CASSDFPRGRRNEQFF.

Ten or more counts support this clone. The chain combines TRBV5-4 with TRBJ2-7, with D unresolved. The germline gives CDR1 SGHNT, CDR2 YYREEE (reference sequence). The ends were cut back, 0 bases at V and 3 bases at J, with 16 bases in the middle. The length of the CDR3 is 16 residues. The CDR3 sequence: CASSLGVSLSFYEQYF. In DNA form, the CDR3 reads TGTGCCAGCAGCTTGGGTGTTTCTCTAAGCTTCTACGAGCAGTACTTC.

The rearrangement links TRBV5-5 to TRBJ2-7; unclear D gene. The germline gives CDR1 SGHKS, CDR2 YYEKEE (reference sequence). The CDR3 contains 14 residues. V lost 4 bases and J lost 11, with 22 bases in between. The DNA for the CDR3 is TGTGCCAGCAGCCTCGCCCCGGACGGCGCCGTGGAGTACTTC. Its translation: CASSLAPDGAVEYF. The whole variable domain, filled in from reference TRBV5-5 and TRBJ2-7, reads DAGVTQSPTHLIKTRGQQVTLRCSPISGHKSVSWYQQVLGQGPQFIFQYYEKEERGRGNFPDRFSARQFPNYSSELNVNALLLGDSALYLCASSLAPDGAVEYFGPGTRLTVT.

The chain couples TRBV27 to TRBJ2-2, with D perhaps TRBD1 or TRBD2 (5 bases each). The V end was cut by 5 bases, the J end by 4 bases, with 20 bases between. Germline V lookup: CDR1 MNHEY, CDR2 SMNVEV (reference sequence). The CDR3 runs to 17 residues. CDR3 in DNA: TGTGCCAGCAGTCTACGAAACGGGGCTAGTAGCACCGGGGAGCTGTTTTTT. Residues: CASSLRNGASSTGELFF.

This clone showed up just once. The rearrangement uses TRBV5-1 and TRBJ1-4; 10 bases are shared with TRBD1. This CDR3 is 16 amino acids long. V shed 6 bases, J shed 4 bases, and the junction held 9 bases outside the gene matches. Germline V gene sequence: CDR1 SGHRS, CDR2 YFSETQ. The CDR3 loop reads CASTGTGAAFNEKLFF. The CDR3 DNA follows: TGCGCCAGCACCGGGACAGGGGCCGCCTTTAATGAAAAACTGTTTTTT. Based on the CDR3 plus reference TRBV5-1 and TRBJ1-4, the full variable domain is KAGVTQTPRYLIKTRGQQVTLSCSPISGHRSVSWYQQTPGQGLQFLFEYFSETQRNKGNFPGRFSGRQFSNSRSEMNVSTLELGDSALYLCASTGTGAAFNEKLFFGSGTQLSVL.

This chain connects TRBV5-1 to TRBJ2-1; TRBD2 aligns across 9 bases. The V segment lost 2 bases and the J segment 8 bases; nucleotides outside the gene matches: 5. Germline lookup yields CDR1 SGHRS and CDR2 YFSETQ. The CDR3 spans 14 residues. The CDR3 DNA reads as TGCGCCAGCAGCTTTGGGACTAGCCTCCATGAGCAGTTCTTC. Translating gives CASSFGTSLHEQFF.

This clone showed up just a few times. The V gene is TRBV28, the J gene TRBJ2-2; D is unresolved. Trimming took off 3 bases at V and 8 bases at J, with 7 bases between the two ends. The germline gives CDR1 MDHEN, CDR2 SYDVKM. CDR3 size: 12 residues. The CDR3 DNA follows: TGTGCCAGCAGTTTTCTCAGGGGGGAGCTGTTTTTT. This codes for CASSFLRGELFF.

The gene calls are TRBV21-1 and TRBJ1-1. TRBV21-1 is given as a pseudogene. CDR3 length equals 12 residues. CDR3 bases: TGTGCCAGCAGCAAAATGGGAACTGAAGCTTTCTTT. Translation gives CASSKMGTEAFF.

The sample holds a few counts of this clone. Within the sample, other DNA sequences also encode this same CDR3. V is TRBV29-1 and J is TRBJ2-3; no clear D gene. Trimming removed 1 base from V and 2 bases from J, with 7 bases in between. Looked up from germline, CDR1 is SQVTM and CDR2 is ANQGSEA. This CDR3 contains 13 residues. This CDR3 reads CSVEGGATDTQYF. The CDR3 bases are TGCAGCGTTGAAGGTGGCGCCACAGATACGCAGTATTTT.

This clone was recorded many times. This chain uses TRBV6-1 with TRBJ1-1, with D possibly matching TRBD1 (6 bases). Germline V gene sequence: CDR1 MNHNS, CDR2 SASEGT. With 1 base removed from V and 3 bases from J, the gap between germline ends came to 15 bases. This CDR3 is built from 16 residues. In nucleotides, the CDR3 is TGTGCCAGCAGTGAAGGGGGGGGCTTTAGGTACACTGAAGCTTTCTTT. This gives the protein CASSEGGGFRYTEAFF.

The rearrangement uses TRBV6-4 and TRBJ1-1, with TRBD1 as a possible D gene (6 bases). V dropped 7 bases and J dropped 3 bases, with 21 bases sitting between them. Germline CDR1 reads MRHNA; CDR2 reads SNTAGT. The CDR3 is 16 amino acids. The CDR3 DNA is TGTGCCAGCACCCCAGGGGAATCGGGGAGAGACACTGAAGCTTTCTTT. Translated: CASTPGESGRDTEAFF.

This chain joins TRBV6-5 and TRBJ1-1; D gene uncertain. This CDR3 comprises 15 residues. Germline V gene lookup returns CDR1 MNHEY and CDR2 SVGAGI. V lost 4 bases and J 0 bases, leaving 12 bases between the germline ends. CDR3 nucleotides: TGTGCCAGCAGTTCTTACAGTCCTGTGAACACTGAAGCTTTCTTT. Translated: CASSSYSPVNTEAFF.

V is TRBV6-6 and J is TRBJ1-3; 7 nucleotides line up with TRBD1. V lost 6 bases and J lost 2; bases outside the gene matches: 7. CDR1 is MNHNY and CDR2 is SVGAGI in the germline V gene (reference sequence). The CDR3 runs to 15 residues. CDR3 in amino acids: CASRQQGRTGNTIYF. Written as DNA, the CDR3 is TGTGCCAGCAGACAACAGGGGAGGACTGGAAACACCATATATTTT.

The V call is TRBV7-9, the J call TRBJ2-7; D possibly matches TRBD1 or TRBD2 (6 bases each). The CDR3 spans 16 residues. CDR1 and CDR2 from the germline V gene are SEHNR and FQNEAQ (reference sequence). Trimming removed 5 bases from V and 2 bases from J, with 19 bases in between. CDR3 region: CASSPSRGRLTYEQYF. CDR3 nucleotide sequence: TGTGCCAGCAGCCCAAGCCGGGGGCGGCTAACCTACGAGCAGTACTTC.

The gene calls are TRBV4-1 and TRBJ1-2, with D unresolved. Germline V gives CDR1 MGHRA, CDR2 YSYEKL. The CDR3 has 16 residues. Trimming removed 2 bases at V and 4 bases at J, with 17 bases between. The CDR3 protein is CASSQSPDGVVYGYTF. The CDR3 coding sequence is TGCGCCAGCAGCCAATCGCCCGACGGGGTTGTCTATGGCTACACCTTC.

For the CDR3, the DNA is TGTGCCAGCAGTGACCCACAGGGAAATCAGCCCCAGCATTTT. Translation: CASSDPQGNQPQHF. The chain is built from TRBV6-1 and TRBJ1-5; a possible D gene is TRBD1 (6 bases). This CDR3 is 14 amino acids long. Germline V CDR1 and CDR2: MNHNS, SASEGT. The ends were cut back, 3 bases at V and 4 bases at J, with 10 bases in the middle.